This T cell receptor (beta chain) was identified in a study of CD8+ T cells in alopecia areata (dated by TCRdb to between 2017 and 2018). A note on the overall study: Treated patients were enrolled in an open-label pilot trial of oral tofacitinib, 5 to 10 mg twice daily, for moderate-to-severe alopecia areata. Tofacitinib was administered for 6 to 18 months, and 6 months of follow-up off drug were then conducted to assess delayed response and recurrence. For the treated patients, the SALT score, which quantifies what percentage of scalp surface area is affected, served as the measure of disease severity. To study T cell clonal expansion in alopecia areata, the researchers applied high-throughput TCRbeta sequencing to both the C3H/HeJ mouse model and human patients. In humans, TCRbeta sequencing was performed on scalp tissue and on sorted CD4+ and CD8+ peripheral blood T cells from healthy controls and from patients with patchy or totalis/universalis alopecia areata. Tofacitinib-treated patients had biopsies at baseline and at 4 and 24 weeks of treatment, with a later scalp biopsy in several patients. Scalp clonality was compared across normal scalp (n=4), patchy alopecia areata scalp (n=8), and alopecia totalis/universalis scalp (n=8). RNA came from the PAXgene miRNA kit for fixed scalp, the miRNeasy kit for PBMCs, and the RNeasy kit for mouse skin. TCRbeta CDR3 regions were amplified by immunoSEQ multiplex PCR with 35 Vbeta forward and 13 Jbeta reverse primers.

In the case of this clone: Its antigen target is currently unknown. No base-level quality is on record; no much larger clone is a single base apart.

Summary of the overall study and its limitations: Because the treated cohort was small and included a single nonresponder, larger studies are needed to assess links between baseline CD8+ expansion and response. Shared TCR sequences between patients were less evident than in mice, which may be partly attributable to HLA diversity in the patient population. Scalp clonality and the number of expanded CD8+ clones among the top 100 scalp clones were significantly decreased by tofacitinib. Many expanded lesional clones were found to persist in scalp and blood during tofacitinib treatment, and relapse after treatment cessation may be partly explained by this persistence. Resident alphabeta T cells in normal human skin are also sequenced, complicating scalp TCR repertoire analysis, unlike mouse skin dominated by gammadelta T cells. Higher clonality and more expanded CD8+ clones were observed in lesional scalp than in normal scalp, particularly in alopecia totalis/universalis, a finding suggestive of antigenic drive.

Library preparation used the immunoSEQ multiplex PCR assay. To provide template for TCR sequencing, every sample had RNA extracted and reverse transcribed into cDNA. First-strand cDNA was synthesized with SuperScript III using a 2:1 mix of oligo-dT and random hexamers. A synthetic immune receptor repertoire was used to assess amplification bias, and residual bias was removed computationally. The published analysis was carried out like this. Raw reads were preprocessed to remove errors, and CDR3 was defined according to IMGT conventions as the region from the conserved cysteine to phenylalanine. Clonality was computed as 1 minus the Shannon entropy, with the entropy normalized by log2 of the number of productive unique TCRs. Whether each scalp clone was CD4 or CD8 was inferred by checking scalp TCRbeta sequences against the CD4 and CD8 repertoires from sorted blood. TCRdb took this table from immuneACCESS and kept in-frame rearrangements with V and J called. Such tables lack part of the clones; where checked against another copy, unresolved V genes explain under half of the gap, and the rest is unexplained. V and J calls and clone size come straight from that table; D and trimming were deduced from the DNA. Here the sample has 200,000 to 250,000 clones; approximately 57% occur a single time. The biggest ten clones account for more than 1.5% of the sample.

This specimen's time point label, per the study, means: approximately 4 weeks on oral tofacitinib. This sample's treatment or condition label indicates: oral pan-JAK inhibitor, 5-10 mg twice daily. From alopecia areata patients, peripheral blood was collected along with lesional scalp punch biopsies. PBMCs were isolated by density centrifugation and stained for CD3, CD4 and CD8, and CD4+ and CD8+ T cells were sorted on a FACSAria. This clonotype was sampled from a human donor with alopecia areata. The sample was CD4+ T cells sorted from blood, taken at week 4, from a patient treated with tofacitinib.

The nucleotide sequence reads TGTGCCTGGAGTGTACAGCATGAGCAGTTCTTC. Its amino acids are CAWSVQHEQFF. The rearrangement joined TRBV30 to TRBJ2-1, with no confident D gene call. The CDR3 starts with the cysteine, ends with the phenylalanine, and has 11 residues. Only the CDR3 DNA stays, 33 bases, in frame from base 1. From a lookup of the germline V gene (reference sequence), CDR1 and CDR2 are GTSNPN and SVGIG. V is reduced by 0 bases and J by 8 bases, leaving a spacing of 5 bases between them.